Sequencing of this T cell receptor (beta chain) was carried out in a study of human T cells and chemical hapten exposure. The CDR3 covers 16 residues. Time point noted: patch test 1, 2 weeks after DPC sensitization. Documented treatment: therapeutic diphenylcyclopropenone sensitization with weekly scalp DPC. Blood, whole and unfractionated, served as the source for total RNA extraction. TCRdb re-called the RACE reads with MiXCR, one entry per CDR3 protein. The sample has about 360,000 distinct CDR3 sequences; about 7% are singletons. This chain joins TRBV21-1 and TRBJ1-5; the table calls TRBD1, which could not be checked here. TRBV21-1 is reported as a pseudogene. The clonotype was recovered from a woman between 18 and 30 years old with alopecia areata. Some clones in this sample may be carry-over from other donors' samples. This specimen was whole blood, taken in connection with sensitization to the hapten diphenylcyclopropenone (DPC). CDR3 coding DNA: TGTGCCAGCAGACAGGGGGCCTCATCCGGCAATCAGCCCCAGCATTTT. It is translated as CASRQGASSGNQPQHF.